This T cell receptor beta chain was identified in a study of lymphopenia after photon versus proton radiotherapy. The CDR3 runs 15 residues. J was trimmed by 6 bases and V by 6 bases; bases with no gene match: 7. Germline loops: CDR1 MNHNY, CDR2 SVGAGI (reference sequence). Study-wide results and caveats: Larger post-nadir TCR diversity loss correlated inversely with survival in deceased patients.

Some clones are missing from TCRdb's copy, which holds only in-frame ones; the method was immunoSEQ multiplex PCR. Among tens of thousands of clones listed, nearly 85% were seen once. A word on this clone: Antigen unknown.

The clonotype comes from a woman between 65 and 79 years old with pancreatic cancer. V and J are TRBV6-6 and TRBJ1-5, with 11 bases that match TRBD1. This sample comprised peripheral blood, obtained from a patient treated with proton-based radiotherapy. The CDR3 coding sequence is TGTGCCAGCAGGTCGGACAGGGGGCCAGGTCAGCCCCAGCATTTT. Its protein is CASRSDRGPGQPQHF.